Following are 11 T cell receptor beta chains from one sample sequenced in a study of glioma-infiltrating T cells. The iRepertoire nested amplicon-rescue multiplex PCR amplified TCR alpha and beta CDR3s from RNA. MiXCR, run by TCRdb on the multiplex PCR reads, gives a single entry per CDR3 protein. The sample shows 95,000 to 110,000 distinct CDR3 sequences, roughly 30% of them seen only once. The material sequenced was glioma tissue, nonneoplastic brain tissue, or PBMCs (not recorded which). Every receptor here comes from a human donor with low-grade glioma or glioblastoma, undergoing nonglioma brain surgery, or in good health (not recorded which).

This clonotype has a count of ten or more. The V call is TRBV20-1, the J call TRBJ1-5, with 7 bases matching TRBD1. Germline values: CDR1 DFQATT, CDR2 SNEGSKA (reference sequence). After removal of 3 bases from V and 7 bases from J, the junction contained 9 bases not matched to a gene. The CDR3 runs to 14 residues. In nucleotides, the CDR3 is TGCAGTGCTAGGTCTCCGACAGGGAAACAGCCCCAGCATTTT. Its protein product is CSARSPTGKQPQHF.

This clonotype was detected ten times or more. DNA of the CDR3: TGTGCCAGCAGCTTAGGTTTGTTGGGAGATGCAGATACGCAGTATTTT. Protein: CASSLGLLGDADTQYF. This chain links TRBV7-9 with TRBJ2-3, with a tentative D call TRBD2 (5 bases). Between the trimmed V and J ends, which lost 1 base and 4 bases, there was a span of 15 bases. There are 16 residues in the CDR3. The germline V gene encodes CDR1 SEHNR and CDR2 FQNEAQ (reference sequence).

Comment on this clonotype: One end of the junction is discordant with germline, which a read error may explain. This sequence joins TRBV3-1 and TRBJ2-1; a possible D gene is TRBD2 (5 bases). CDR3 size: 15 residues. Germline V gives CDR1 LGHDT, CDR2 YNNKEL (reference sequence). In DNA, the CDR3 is TGTGCCAGCAGCCAAGGAGCGGTTCCCTACAATGAGAAGTTCTTC. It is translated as CASSQGAVPYNEKFF.

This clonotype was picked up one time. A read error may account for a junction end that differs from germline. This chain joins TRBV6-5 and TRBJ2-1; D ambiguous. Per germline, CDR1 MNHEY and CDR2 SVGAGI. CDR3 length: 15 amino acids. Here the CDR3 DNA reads TGTGCCAGCAGTCACTCCGGCACTGGGGACAATGAGCAGTTCTTC. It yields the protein CASSHSGTGDNEQFF.

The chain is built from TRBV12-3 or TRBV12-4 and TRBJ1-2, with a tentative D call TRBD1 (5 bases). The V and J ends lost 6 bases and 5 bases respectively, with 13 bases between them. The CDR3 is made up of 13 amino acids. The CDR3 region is CASSQGTYYGYTF. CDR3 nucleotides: TGTGCCAGCAGCCAGGGCACTTATTATGGCTACACCTTC.

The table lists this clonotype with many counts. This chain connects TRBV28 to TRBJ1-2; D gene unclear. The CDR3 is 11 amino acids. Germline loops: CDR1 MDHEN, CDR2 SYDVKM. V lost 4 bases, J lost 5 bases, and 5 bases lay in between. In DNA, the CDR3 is TGTGCCAGCAGTTCCCAATATGGCTACACCTTC. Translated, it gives CASSSQYGYTF.

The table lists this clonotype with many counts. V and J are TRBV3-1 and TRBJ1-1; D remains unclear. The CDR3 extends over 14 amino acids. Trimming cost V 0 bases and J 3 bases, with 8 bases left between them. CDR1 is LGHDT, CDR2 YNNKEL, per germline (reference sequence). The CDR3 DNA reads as TGTGCCAGCAGCCAAGATGAGCAGGACACTGAAGCTTTCTTT. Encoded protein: CASSQDEQDTEAFF.

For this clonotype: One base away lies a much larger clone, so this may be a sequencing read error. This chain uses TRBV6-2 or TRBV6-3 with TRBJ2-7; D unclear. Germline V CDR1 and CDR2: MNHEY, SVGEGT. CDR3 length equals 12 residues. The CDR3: CASNYVKYEKYF. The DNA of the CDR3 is TGTGCCAGCAATTACGTGAAGTACGAGAAGTACTTC.

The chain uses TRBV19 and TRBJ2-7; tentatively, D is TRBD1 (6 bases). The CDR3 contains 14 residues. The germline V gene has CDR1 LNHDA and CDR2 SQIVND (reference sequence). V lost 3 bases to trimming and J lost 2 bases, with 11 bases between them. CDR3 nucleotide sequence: TGTGCCAGTAGTATTCTCGCAGGGGCCTACGAGCAGTACTTC. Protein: CASSILAGAYEQYF.

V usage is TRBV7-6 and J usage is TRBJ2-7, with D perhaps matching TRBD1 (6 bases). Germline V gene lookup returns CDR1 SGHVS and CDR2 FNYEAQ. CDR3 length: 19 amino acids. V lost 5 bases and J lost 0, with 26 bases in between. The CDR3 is CASSPRQEPGKLISYEQYF. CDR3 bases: TGTGCCAGCAGCCCCAGACAGGAGCCCGGCAAGCTCATCTCCTACGAGCAGTACTTC.

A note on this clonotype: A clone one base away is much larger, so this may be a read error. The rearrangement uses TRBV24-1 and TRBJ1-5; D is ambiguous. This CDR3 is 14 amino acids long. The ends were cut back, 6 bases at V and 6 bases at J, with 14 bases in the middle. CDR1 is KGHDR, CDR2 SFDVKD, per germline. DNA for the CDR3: TGTGCCACCAGTTCAGGATACGATACTCAGCCCCAGCATTTT. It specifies CATSSGYDTQPQHF.